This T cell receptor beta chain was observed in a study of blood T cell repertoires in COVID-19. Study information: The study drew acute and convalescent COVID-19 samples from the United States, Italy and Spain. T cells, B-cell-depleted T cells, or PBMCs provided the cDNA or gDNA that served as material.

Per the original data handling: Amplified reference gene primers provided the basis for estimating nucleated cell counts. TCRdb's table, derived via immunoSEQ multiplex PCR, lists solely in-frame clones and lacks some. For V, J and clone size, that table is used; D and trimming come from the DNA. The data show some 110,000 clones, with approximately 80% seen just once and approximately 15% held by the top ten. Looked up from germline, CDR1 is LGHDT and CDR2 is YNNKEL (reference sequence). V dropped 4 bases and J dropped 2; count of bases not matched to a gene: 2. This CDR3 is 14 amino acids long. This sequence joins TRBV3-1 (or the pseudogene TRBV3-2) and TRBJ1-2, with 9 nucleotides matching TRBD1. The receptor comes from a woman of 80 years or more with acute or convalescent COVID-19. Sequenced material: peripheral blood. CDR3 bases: TGTGCCAGCAGCCCGGGACAGGGAAACTATGGCTACACCTTC. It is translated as CASSPGQGNYGYTF.